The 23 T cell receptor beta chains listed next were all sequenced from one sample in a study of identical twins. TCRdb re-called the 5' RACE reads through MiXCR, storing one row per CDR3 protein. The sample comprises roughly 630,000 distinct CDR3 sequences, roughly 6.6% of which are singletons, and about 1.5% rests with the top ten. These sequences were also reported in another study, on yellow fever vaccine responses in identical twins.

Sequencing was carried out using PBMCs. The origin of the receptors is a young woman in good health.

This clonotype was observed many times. CDR3 bases: TGCGCCAGCAGCGTGGGACAGGGGAATGAAAAACTGTTTTTT. Protein sequence: CASSVGQGNEKLFF. This chain links TRBV4-1 with TRBJ1-4; 10 nucleotides align to TRBD1. This CDR3 has 14 amino acids. The ends lost 5 bases at V and 5 bases at J; junction bases unmatched: 2. From germline, CDR1 is MGHRA and CDR2 YSYEKL.

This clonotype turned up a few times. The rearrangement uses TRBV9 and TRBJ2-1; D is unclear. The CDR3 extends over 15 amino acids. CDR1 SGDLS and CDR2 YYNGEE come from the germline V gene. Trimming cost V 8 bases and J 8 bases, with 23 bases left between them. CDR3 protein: CASSSMDLGSYEQFF. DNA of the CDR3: TGTGCCAGTAGCAGCATGGACCTAGGGTCGTATGAGCAGTTCTTC.

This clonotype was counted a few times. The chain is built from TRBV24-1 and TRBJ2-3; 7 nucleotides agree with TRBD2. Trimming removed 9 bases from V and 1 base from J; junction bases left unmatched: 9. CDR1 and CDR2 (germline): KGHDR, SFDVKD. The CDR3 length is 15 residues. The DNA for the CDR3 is TGTGCCACCGGGGAATTAACTAGCGGCACAGATACGCAGTATTTT. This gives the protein CATGELTSGTDTQYF.

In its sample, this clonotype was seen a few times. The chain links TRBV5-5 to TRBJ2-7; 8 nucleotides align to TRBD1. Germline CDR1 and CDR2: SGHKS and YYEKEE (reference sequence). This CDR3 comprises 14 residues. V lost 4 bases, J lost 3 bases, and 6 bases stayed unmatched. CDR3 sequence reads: CASSMRTGRYEQYV. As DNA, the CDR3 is TGTGCCAGCAGCATGCGGACAGGGCGCTACGAGCAGTACGTC.

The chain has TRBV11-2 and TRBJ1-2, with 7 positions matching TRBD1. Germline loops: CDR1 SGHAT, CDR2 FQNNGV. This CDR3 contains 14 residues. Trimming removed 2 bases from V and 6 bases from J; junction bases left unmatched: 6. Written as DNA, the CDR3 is TGTGCCAGCAGCTTAACACAGGGGAGGGATGGCTACACCTTC. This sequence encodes CASSLTQGRDGYTF.

The CDR3 nucleotides are TGTGCCAGCAGTGAATGGGGGGCGCTCACAGATACGCAGTATTTT. This translates into CASSEWGALTDTQYF. The chain employs TRBV25-1 and TRBJ2-3, with D possibly called TRBD1 or TRBD2 (6 bases each). The germline V and J ends were trimmed by 1 base and 2 bases, with 10 bases remaining between them. CDR3 length: 15 amino acids. The germline CDR1 and CDR2 sequences are MGHDK and SYGVNS.

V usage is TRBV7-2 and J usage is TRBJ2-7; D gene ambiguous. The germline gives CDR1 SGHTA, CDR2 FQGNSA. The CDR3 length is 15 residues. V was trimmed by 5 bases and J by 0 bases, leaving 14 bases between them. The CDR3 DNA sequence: TGTGCCAGCAGCCCCCTACCCTTTAGCTCCTACGAGCAGTACTTC. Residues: CASSPLPFSSYEQYF.

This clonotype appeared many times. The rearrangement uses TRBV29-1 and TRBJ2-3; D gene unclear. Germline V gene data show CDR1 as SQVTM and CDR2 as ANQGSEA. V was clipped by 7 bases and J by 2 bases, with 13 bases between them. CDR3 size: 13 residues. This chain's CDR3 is CSAEVQNTDTQYF. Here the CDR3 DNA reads TGCAGCGCTGAGGTCCAAAACACAGATACGCAGTATTTT.

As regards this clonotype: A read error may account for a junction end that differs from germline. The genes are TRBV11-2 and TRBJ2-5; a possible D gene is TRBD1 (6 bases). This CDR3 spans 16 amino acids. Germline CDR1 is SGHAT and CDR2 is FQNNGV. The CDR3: CASSLATSVGPGGFHF. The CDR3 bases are TGTGCCAGCAGCTTAGCGACCTCGGTCGGCCCTGGGGGCTTCCACTTC.

CDR3 sequence: CASSYKWGVHYNEQFF. The CDR3 DNA sequence: TGTGCCAGCAGCTATAAATGGGGGGTCCACTACAATGAGCAGTTCTTC. The gene calls are TRBV28 and TRBJ2-1; the D gene is possibly TRBD2 (6 bases). The V and J ends lost 6 bases and 3 bases respectively, with 18 bases between them. CDR3 length: 16 amino acids. Germline V gene lookup returns CDR1 MDHEN and CDR2 SYDVKM.

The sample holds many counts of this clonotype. The CDR3 protein is CASRGSDRGHEQFF. In DNA, the CDR3 is TGTGCCAGCAGGGGGTCAGACAGGGGGCATGAGCAGTTCTTC. This chain links TRBV12-3 or TRBV12-4 with TRBJ2-1; 10 bases are a match to TRBD1. The CDR3 length is 14 residues. Trimming removed 6 bases from V and 8 bases from J; junction bases left unmatched: 7.

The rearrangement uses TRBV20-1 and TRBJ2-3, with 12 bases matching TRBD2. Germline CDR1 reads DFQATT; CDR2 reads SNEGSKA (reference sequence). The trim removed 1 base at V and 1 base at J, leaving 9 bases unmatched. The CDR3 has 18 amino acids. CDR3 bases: TGCAGTGCTAGAGGGTCTGCTAGCGGGAGGGCGCGCACAGATACGCAGTATTTT. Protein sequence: CSARGSASGRARTDTQYF.

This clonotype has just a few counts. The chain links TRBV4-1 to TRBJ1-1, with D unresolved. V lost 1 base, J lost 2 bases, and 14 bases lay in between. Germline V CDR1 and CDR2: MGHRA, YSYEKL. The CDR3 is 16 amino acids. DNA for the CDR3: TGCGCCAGCAGCCAAGGTAGGCTACAGCAAAACACTGAAGCTTTCTTT. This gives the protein CASSQGRLQQNTEAFF.

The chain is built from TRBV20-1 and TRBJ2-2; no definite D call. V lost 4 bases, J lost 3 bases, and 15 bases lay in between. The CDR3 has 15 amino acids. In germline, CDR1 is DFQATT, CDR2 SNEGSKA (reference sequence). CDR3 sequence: CSATPSVGYTGELFF. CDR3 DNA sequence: TGCAGTGCTACCCCATCCGTGGGGTACACCGGGGAGCTGTTTTTT.

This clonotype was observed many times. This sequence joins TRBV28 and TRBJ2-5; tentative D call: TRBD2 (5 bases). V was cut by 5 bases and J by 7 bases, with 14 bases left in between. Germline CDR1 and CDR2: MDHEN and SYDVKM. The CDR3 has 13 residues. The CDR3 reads CASSTRNGGTQYF. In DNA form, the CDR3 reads TGTGCCAGCAGTACCCGGAACGGAGGGACCCAGTACTTC. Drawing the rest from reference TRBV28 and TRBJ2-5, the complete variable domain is DVKVTQSSRYLVKRTGEKVFLECVQDMDHENMFWYRQDPGLGLRLIYFSYDVKMKEKGDIPEGYSVSREKKERFSLILESASTNQTSMYLCASSTRNGGTQYFGPGTRLLVL.

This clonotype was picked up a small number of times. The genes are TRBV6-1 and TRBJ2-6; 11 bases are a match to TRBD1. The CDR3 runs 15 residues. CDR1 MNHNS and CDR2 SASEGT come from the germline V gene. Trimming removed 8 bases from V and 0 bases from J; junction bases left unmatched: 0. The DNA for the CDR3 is TGTGCCAGCGGGACAGGGGGCTCTGGGGCCAACGTCCTGACTTTC. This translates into CASGTGGSGANVLTF.

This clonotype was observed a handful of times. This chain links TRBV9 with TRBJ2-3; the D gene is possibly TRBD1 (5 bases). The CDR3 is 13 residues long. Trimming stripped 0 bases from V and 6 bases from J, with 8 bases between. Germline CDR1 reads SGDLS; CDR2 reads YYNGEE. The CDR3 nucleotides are TGTGCCAGCAGCGTAGCTGGGGCCGATACGCAGTATTTT. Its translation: CASSVAGADTQYF.

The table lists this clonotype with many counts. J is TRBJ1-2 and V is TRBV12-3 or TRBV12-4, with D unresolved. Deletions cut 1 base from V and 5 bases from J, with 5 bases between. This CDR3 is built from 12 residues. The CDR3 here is CASSLGYYGYTF. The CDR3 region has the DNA TGTGCCAGCAGTTTAGGGTATTATGGCTACACCTTC.

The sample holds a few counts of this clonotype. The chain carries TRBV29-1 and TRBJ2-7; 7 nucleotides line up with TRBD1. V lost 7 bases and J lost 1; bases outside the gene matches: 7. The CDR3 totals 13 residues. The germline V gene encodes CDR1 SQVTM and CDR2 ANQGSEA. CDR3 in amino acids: CSARGGLSYEQYF. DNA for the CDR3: TGCAGCGCCCGAGGGGGCTTATCCTACGAGCAGTACTTC.

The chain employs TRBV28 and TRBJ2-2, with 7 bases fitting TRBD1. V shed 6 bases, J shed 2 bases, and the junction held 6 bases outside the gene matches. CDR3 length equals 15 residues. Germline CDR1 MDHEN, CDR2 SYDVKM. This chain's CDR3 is CASRKQGINTGELFF. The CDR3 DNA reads TGTGCCAGCAGAAAACAGGGGATTAACACCGGGGAGCTGTTTTTT.

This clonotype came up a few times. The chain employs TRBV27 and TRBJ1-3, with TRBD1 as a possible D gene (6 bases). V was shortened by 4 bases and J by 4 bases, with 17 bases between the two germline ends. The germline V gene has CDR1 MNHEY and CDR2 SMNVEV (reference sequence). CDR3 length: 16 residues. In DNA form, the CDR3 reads TGTGCCAGCAGTTCGTCCCCCGGGACAACCGGAAACACCATATATTTT. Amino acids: CASSSSPGTTGNTIYF.

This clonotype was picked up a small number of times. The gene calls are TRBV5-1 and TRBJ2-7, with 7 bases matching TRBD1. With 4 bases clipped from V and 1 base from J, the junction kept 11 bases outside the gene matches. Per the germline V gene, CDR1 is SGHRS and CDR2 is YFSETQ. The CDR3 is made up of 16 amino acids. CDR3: CASSTRQGTGSYEQYF. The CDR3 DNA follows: TGCGCCAGCAGCACCCGACAGGGAACGGGATCCTACGAGCAGTACTTC.

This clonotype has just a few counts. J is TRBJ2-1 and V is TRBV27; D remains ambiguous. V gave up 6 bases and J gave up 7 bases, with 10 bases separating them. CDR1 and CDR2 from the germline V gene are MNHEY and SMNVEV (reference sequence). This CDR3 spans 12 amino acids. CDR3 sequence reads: CASRAVGNEQFF. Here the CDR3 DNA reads TGTGCCAGCAGGGCGGTCGGGAATGAGCAGTTCTTC.